One T cell receptor beta chain is described in this entry. Some clones are missing from TCRdb's copy, which holds only in-frame ones; the method was immunoSEQ multiplex PCR. The sample records 250,000 to 300,000 clones, about nine tenths being singletons. The CDR3 runs to 13 residues. The V gene lost 6 bases and the J gene lost 0 bases, with 9 bases spanning the gap. Looked up from germline, CDR1 is MNHNY and CDR2 is SVGAGI (reference sequence). The sample originates from a study of blood T cell repertoires in COVID-19. Study-level information: PBMCs, B-cell-depleted T cells, or T cells were the source of the cDNA or gDNA that made up the material.

The sequence was collected from a woman between 45 and 65 years old who had recovered from COVID-19. The sequenced sample was peripheral blood. This chain connects TRBV6-6 to TRBJ2-7, with D tentatively TRBD2 (6 bases). CDR3 coding DNA: TGTGCCAGCAGCGGGGGTAGCTCCTACGAGCAGTACTTC. It encodes CASSGGSSYEQYF.